This T cell receptor beta chain was identified during a study of blood T cell repertoires in COVID-19. Study-wide background: Specimens from acute and convalescent COVID-19 originated in the United States, Italy and Spain.

Assay: immunoSEQ multiplex PCR; the TCRdb copy retains only in-frame clones and omits some. The profile shows 100,000 to 150,000 clones, 70% to 90% of them singletons. Germline values: CDR1 MNHEY, CDR2 SMNVEV (reference sequence). The CDR3 loop spans 15 amino acids. Trimming at V came to 7 bases and at J to 0 bases, leaving 6 bases not matched to a gene. This TCR was recovered from a man between 65 and 79 years old with active COVID-19. The sequenced sample consisted of peripheral blood. V gene TRBV27 combines with J gene TRBJ1-5; 7 bases are shared with TRBD1. CDR3 in amino acids: CASKKGTDSNQPQHF. As DNA, the CDR3 is TGTGCCAGCAAGAAGGGGACAGATAGCAATCAGCCCCAGCATTTT.